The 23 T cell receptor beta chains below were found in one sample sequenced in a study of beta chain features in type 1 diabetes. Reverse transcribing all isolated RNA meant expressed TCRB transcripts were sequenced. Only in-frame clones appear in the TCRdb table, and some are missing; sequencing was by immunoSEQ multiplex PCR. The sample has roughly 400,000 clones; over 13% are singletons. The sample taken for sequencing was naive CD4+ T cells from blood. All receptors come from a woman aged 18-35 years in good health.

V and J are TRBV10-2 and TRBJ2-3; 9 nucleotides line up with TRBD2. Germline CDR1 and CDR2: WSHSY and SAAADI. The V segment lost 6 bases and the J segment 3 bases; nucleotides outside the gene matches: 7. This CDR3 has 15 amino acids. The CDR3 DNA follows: TGCGCCAGCAGAATAGCGGGAGCCATGACAGATACGCAGTATTTT. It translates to CASRIAGAMTDTQYF.

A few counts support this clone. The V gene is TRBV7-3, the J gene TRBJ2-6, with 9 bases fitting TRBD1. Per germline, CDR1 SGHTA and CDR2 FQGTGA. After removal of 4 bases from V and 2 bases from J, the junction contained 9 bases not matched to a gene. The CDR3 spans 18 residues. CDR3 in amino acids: CASSSTGGGSAGANVLTF. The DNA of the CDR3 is TGTGCCAGCAGCTCCACAGGGGGCGGCTCAGCTGGGGCCAACGTCCTGACTTTC.

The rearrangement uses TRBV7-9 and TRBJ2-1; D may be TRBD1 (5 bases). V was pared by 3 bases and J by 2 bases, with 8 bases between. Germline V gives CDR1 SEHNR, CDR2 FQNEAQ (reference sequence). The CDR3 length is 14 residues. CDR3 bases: TGTGCCAGCAGCTTTTCAGGGCCCTACAATGAGCAGTTCTTC. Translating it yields CASSFSGPYNEQFF. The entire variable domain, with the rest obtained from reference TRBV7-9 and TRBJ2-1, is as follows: DTGVSQNPRHKITKRGQNVTFRCDPISEHNRLYWYRQTLGQGPEFLTYFQNEAQLEKSRLLSDRFSAERPKGSFSTLEIQRTEQGDSAMYLCASSFSGPYNEQFFGPGTRLTVL.

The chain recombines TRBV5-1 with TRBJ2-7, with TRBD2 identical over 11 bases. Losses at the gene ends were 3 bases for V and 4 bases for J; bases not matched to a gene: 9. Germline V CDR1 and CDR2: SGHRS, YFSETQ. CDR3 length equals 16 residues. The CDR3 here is CASSSEGTSGTYEQYF. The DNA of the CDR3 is TGCGCCAGCAGCTCAGAAGGGACTAGCGGAACATACGAGCAGTACTTC.

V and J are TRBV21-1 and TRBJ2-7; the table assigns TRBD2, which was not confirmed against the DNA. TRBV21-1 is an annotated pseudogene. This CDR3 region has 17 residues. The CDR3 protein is CASSKFGTSGSSGEQYF. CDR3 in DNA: TGTGCCAGCAGCAAATTCGGAACTAGCGGGAGTTCGGGGGAGCAGTACTTC.

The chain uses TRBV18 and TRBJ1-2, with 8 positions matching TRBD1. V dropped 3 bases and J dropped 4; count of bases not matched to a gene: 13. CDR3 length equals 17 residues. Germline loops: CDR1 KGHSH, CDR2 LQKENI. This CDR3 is CASSPGRRGLSGYGYTF. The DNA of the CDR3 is TGTGCCAGCTCACCCGGTCGCAGGGGGCTGTCGGGCTATGGCTACACCTTC. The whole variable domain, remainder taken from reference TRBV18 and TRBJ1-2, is NAGVMQNPRHLVRRRGQEARLRCSPMKGHSHVYWYRQLPEEGLKFMVYLQKENIIDESGMPKERFSAEFPKEGPSILRIQQVVRGDSAAYFCASSPGRRGLSGYGYTFGSGTRLTVV.

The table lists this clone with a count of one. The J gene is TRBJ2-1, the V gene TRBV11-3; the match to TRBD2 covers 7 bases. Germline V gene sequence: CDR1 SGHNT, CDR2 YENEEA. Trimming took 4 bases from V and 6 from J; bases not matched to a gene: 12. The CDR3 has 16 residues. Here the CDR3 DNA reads TGTGCCAGCAGCTCTAGTGTGGGAGGGCCGCTCAATGAGCAGTTCTTC. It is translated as CASSSSVGGPLNEQFF.

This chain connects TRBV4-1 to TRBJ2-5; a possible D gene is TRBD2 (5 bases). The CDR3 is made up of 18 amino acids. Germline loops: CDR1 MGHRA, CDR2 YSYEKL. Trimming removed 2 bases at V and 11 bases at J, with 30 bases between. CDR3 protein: CASSQFEGRRPSRDEQYF. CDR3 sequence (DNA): TGCGCCAGCAGCCAATTCGAGGGCAGGCGTCCTTCTCGGGATGAGCAGTACTTC.

For the CDR3, the DNA is TGTGCCAGCCCCAAGGGTAGGGGAAATGAAAAACTGTTTTTT. This encodes CASPKGRGNEKLFF. V is TRBV2 and J is TRBJ1-4, with D tentatively TRBD1 (5 bases). CDR3 length equals 14 residues. Trimming cost V 8 bases and J 5 bases, with 15 bases left between them. Germline V lookup: CDR1 SNHLY, CDR2 FYNNEI.

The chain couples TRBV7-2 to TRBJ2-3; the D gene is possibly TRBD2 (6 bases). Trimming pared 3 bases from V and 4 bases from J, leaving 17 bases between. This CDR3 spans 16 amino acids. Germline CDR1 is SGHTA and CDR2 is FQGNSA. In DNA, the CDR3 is TGTGCCAGCAGCTTTTTTATGGGAGGAGGTTCAGATACGCAGTATTTT. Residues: CASSFFMGGGSDTQYF.

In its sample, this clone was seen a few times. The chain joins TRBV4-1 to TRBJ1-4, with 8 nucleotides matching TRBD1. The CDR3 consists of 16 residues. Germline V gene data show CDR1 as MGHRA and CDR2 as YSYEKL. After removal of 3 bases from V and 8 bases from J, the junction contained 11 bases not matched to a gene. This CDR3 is CASSQALTGEEEKLFF. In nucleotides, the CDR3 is TGCGCCAGCAGCCAGGCGTTGACAGGGGAGGAGGAAAAACTGTTTTTT.

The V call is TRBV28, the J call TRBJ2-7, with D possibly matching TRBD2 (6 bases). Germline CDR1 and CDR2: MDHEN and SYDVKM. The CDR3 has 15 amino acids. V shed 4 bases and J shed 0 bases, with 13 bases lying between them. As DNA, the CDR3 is TGTGCCAGCAGTTCCAGGCTAGCGAGCTCCTACGAGCAGTACTTC. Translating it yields CASSSRLASSYEQYF.

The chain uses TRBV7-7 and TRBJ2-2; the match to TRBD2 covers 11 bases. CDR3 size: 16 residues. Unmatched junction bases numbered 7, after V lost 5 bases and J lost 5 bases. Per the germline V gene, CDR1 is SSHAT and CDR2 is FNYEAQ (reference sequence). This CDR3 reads CASSPQLAGVTGELFF. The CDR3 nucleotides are TGTGCCAGCAGCCCCCAACTAGCGGGAGTTACCGGGGAGCTGTTTTTT. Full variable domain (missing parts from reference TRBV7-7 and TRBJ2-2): GAGVSQSPRYKVTKRGQDVTLRCDPISSHATLYWYQQALGQGPEFLTYFNYEAQPDKSGLPSDRFSAERPEGSISTLTIQRTEQRDSAMYRCASSPQLAGVTGELFFGEGSRLTVL.

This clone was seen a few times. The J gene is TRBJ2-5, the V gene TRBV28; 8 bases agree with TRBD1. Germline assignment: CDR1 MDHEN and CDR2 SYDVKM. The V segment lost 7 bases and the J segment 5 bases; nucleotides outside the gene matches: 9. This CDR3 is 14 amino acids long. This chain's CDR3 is CASTPDRVRETQYF. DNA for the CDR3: TGTGCCAGCACCCCGGACAGGGTTAGGGAGACCCAGTACTTC.

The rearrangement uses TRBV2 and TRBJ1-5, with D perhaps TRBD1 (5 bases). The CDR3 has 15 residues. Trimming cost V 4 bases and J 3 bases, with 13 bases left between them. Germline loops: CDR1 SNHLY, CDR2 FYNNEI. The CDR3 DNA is TGTGCCAGCAGTGGGGGCGGGGCGCTCAATCAGCCCCAGCATTTT. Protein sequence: CASSGGGALNQPQHF. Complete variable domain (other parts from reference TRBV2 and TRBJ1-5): EPEVTQTPSHQVTQMGQEVILRCVPISNHLYFYWYRQILGQKVEFLVSFYNNEISEKSEIFDDQFSVERPDGSNFTLKIRSTKLEDSAMYFCASSGGGALNQPQHFGDGTRLSIL.

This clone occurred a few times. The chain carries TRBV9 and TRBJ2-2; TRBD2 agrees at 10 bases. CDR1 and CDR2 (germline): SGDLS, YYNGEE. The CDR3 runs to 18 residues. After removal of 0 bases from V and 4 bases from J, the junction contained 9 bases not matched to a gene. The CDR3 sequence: CASSVGLAGAGGTGELFF. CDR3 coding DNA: TGTGCCAGCAGCGTAGGCCTAGCGGGAGCGGGCGGCACCGGGGAGCTGTTTTTT.

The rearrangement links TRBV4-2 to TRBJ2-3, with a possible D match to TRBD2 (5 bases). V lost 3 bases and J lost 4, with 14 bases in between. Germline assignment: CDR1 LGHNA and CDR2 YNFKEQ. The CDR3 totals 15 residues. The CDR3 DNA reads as TGTGCCAGCAGCCAGCCAACTAGGAAAGCAGATACGCAGTATTTT. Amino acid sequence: CASSQPTRKADTQYF.

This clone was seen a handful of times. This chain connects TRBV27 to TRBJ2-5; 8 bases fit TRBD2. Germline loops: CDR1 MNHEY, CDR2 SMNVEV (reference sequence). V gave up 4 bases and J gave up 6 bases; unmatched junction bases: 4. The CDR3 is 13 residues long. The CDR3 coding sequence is TGTGCCAGCAGTTGGACTAGCCGCCAGACCCAGTACTTC. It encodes CASSWTSRQTQYF.

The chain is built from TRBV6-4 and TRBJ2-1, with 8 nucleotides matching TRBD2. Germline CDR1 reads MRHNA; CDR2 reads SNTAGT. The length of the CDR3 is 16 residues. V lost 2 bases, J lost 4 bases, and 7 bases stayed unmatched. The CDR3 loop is CASSDPGSGEYNEQFF. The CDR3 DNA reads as TGTGCCAGCAGTGACCCTGGTAGCGGGGAGTACAATGAGCAGTTCTTC.

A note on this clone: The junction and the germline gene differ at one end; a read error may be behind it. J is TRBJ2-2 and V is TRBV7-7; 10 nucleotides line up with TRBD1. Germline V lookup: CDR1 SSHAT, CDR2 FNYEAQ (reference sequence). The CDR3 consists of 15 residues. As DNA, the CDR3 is TGTGCTAGCAGCTTGTCGGGACAGGGGACCGGGGAGCTGTTTTTT. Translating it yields CASSLSGQGTGELFF.

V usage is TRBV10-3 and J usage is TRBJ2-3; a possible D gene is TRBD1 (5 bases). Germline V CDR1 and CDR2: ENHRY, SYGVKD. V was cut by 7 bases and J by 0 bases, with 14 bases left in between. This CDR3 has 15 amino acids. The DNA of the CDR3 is TGTGCCATCATGTCCCAGGCAGGGAGCACAGATACGCAGTATTTT. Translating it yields CAIMSQAGSTDTQYF.

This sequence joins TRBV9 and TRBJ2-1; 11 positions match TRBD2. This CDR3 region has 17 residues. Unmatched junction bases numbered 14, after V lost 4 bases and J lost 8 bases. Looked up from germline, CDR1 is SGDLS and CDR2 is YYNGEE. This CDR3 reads CASSPRATSGSMDEQFF. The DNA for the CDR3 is TGTGCCAGCAGCCCCCGAGCCACTAGCGGGAGTATGGATGAGCAGTTCTTC.

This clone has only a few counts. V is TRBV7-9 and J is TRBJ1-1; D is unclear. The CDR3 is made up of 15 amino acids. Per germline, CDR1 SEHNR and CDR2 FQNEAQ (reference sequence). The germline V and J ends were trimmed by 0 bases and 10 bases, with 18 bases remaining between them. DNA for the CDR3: TGTGCCAGCAGCTTAGCGGATTTGGTTTTGAGAGGAGCTTTCTTT. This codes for CASSLADLVLRGAFF.